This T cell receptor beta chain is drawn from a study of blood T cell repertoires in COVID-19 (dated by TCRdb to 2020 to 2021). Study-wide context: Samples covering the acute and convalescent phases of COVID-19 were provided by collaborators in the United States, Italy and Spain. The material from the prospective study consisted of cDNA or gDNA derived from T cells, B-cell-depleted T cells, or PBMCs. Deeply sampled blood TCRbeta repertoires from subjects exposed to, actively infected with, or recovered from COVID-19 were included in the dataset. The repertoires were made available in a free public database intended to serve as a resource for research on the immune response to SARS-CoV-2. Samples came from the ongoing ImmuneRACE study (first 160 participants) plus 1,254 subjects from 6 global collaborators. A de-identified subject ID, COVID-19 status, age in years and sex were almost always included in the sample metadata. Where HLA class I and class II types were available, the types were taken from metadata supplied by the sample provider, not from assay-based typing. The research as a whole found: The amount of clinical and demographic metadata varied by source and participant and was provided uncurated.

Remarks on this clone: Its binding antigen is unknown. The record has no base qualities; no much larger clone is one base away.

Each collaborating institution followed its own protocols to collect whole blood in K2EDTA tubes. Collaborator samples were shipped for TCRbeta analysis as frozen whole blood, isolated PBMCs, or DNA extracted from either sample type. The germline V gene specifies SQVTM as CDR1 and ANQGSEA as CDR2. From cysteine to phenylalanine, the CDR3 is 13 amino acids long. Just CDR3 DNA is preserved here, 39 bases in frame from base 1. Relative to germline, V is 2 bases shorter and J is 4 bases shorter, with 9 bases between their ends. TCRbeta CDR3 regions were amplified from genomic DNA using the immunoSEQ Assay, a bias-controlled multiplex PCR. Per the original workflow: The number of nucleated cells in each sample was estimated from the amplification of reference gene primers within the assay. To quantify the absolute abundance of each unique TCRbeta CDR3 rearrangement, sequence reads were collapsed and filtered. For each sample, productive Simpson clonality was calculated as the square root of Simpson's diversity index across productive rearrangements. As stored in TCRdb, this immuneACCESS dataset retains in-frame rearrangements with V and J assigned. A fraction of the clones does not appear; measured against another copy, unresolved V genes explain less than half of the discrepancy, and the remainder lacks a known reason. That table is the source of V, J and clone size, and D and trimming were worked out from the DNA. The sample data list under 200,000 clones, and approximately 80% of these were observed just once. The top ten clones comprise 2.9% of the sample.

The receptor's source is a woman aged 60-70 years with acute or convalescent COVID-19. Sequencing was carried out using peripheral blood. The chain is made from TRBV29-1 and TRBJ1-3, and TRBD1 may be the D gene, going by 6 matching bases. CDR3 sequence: CSVETDRGNTIYF. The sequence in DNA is TGCAGCGTTGAAACCGACAGGGGAAACACCATATATTTT.